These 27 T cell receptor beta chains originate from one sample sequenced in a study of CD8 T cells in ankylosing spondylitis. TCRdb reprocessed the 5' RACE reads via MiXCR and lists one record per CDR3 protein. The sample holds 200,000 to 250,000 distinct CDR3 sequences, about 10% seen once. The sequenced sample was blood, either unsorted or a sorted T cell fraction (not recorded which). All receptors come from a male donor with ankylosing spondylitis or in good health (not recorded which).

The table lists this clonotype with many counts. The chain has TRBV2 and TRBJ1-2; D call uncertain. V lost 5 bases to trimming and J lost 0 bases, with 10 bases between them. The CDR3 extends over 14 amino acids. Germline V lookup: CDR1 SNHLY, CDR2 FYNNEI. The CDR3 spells CASSSDGTNYGYTF. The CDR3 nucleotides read TGTGCCAGCAGTTCGGACGGGACTAACTATGGCTACACCTTC.

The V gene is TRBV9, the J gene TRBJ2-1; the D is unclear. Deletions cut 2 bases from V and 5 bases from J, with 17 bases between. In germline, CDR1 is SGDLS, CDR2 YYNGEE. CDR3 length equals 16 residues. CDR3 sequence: CASSVTADTADNEQFF. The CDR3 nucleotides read TGTGCCAGCAGCGTCACCGCCGACACGGCAGACAATGAGCAGTTCTTC.

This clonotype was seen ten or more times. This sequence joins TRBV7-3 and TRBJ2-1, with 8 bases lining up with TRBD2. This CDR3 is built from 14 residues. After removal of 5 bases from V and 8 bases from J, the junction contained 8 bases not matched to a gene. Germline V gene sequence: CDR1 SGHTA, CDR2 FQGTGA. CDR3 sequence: CASSPTGGAYEQFF. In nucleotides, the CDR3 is TGTGCCAGCAGCCCTACGGGGGGGGCCTATGAGCAGTTCTTC.

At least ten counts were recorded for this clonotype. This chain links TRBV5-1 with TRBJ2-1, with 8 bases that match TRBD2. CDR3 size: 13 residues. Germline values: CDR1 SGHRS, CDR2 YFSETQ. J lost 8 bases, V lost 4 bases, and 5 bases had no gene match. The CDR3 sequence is CASSAGGRDEQFF. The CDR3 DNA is TGCGCCAGCAGCGCGGGGGGTCGGGATGAGCAGTTCTTC.

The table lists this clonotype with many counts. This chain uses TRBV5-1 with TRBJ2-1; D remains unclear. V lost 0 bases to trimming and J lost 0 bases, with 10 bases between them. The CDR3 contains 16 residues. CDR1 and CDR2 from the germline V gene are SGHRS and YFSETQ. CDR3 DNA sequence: TGCGCCAGCAGCTTGGTTTGGGGAATCTCCTACAATGAGCAGTTCTTC. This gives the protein CASSLVWGISYNEQFF.

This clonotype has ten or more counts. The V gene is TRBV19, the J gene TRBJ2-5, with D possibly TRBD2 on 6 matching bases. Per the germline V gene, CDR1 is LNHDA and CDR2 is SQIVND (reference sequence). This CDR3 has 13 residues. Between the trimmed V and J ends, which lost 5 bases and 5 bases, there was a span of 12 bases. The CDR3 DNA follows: TGTGCCAGTAGTGGAACTAGCATTGAGACCCAGTACTTC. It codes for CASSGTSIETQYF.

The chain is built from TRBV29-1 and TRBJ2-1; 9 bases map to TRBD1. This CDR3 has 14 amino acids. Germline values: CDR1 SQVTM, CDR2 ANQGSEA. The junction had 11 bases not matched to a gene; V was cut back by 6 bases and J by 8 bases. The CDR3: CSVARGTGRDEQFF. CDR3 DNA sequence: TGCAGCGTCGCCCGAGGGACAGGGCGAGATGAGCAGTTCTTC.

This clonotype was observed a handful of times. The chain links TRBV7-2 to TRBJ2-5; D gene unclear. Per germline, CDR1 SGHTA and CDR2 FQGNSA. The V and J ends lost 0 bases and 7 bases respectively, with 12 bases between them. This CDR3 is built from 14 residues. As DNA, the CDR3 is TGTGCCAGCAGCTTAGCGAGGACGTCGGGGACCCAGTACTTC. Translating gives CASSLARTSGTQYF. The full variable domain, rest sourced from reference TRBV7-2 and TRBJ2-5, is GAGVSQSPSNKVTEKGKDVELRCDPISGHTALYWYRQSLGQGLEFLIYFQGNSAPDKSGLPSDRFSAERTGGSVSTLTIQRTQQEDSAVYLCASSLARTSGTQYFGPGTRLLVL.

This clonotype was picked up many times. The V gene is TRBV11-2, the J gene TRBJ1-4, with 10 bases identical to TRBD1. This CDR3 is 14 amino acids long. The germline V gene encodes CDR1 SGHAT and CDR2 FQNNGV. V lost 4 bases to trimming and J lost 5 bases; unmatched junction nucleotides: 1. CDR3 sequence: CASSWGQGNEKLFF. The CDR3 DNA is TGTGCCAGCAGCTGGGGACAGGGGAATGAAAAACTGTTTTTT.

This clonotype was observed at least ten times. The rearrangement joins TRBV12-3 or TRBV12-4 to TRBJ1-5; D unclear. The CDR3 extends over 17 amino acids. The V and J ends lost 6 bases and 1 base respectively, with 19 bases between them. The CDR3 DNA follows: TGTGCCAGCAGCTTCGGAGCAGGAATCGGGAGCAATCAGCCCCAGCATTTT. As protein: CASSFGAGIGSNQPQHF.

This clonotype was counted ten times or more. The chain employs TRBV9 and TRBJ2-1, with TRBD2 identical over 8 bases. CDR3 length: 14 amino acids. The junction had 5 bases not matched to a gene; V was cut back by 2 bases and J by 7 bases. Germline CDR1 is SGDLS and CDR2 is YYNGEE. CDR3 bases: TGTGCCAGCAGCGTTAGCGGGGCTGGGAATGAGCAGTTCTTC. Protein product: CASSVSGAGNEQFF.

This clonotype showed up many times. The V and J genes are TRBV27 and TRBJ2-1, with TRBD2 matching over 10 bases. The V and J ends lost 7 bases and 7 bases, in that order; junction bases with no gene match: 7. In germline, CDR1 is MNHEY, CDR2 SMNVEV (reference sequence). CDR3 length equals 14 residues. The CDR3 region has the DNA TGTGCCAGCAACACGCTGACTAGCGGGAATGAGCAGTTCTTC. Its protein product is CASNTLTSGNEQFF.

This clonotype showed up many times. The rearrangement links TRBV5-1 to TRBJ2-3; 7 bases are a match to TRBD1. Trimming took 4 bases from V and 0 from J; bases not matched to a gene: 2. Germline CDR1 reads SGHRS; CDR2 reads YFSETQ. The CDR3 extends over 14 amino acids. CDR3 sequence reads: CASSPGQSTDTQYF. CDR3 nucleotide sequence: TGCGCCAGCAGCCCGGGACAGAGCACAGATACGCAGTATTTT.

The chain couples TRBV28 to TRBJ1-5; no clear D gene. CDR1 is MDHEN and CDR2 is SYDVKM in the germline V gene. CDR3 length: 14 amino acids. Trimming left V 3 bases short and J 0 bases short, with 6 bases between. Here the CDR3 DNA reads TGTGCCAGCAGTTTTTCCAATAGCAATCAGCCCCAGCATTTT. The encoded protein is CASSFSNSNQPQHF.

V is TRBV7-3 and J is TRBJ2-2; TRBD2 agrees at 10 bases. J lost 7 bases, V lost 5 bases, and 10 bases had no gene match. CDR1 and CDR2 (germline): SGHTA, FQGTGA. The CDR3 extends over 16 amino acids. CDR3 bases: TGTGCCAGCAGCCCCATCCTAGCGGGGGTGGTCGGGGAGCTGTTTTTT. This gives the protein CASSPILAGVVGELFF.

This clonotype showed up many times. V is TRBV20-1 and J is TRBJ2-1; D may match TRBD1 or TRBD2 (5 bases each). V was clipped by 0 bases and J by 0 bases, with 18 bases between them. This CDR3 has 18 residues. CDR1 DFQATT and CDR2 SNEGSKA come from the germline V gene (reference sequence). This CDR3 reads CSARDISGWGSSYNEQFF. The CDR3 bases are TGCAGTGCTAGAGATATTTCAGGGTGGGGGAGCTCCTACAATGAGCAGTTCTTC.

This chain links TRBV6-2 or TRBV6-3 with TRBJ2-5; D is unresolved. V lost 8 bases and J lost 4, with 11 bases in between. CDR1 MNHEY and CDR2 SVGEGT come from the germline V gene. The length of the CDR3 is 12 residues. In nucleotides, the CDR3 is TGTGCCAGCCAGGCCGCGACAGAGACCCAGTACTTC. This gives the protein CASQAATETQYF.

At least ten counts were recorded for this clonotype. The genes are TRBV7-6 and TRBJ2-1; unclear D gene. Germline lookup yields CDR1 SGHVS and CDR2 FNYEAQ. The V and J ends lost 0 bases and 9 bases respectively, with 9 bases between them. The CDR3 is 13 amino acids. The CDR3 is CASSLASNSEQFF. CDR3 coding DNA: TGTGCCAGCAGCTTAGCAAGTAATAGTGAGCAGTTCTTC.

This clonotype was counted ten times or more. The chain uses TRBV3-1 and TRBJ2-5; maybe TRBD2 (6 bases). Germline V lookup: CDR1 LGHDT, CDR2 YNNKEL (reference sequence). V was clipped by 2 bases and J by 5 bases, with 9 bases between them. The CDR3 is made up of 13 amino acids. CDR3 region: CASSQQAGETQYF. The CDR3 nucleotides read TGTGCCAGCAGCCAACAGGCGGGGGAGACCCAGTACTTC.

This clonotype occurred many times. CDR3 region: CATSDLGTGDEQYF. The CDR3, as DNA: TGTGCCACCAGTGACCTCGGGACAGGGGACGAGCAGTACTTC. The chain is built from TRBV24-1 and TRBJ2-7, with 10 nucleotides matching TRBD1. Trimming removed 4 bases from V and 5 bases from J; junction bases left unmatched: 4. The CDR3 length is 14 residues. Per germline, CDR1 KGHDR and CDR2 SFDVKD.

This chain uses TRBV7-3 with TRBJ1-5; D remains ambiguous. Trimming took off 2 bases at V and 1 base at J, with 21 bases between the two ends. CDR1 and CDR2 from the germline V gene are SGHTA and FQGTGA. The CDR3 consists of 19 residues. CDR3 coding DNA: TGTGCCAGCAGCTTACCTCGAGACCCTTGGTTGGGAAGCAATCAGCCCCAGCATTTT. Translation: CASSLPRDPWLGSNQPQHF.

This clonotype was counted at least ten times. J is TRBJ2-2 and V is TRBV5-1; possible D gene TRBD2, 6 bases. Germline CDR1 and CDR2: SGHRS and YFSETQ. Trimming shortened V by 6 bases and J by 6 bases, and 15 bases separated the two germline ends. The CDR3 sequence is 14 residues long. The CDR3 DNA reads TGCGCCAGCACGGAGGCGGGGATGGCCGGGGAGCTGTTTTTT. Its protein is CASTEAGMAGELFF. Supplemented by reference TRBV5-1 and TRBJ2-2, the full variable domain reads KAGVTQTPRYLIKTRGQQVTLSCSPISGHRSVSWYQQTPGQGLQFLFEYFSETQRNKGNFPGRFSGRQFSNSRSEMNVSTLELGDSALYLCASTEAGMAGELFFGEGSRLTVL.

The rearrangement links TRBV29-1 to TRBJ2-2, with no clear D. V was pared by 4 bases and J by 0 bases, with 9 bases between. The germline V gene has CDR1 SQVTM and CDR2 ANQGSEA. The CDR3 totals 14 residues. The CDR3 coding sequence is TGCAGCGTTGTTGGTCAGGCGAACACCGGGGAGCTGTTTTTT. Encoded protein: CSVVGQANTGELFF.

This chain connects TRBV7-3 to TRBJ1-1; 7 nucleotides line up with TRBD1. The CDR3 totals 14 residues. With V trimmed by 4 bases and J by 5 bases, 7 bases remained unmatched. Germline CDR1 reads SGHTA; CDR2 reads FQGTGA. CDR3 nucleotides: TGTGCCAGCAGCTCCGAGGACAGGTCGACTGAAGCTTTCTTT. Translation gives CASSSEDRSTEAFF. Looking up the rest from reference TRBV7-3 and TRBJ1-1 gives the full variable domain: GAGVSQTPSNKVTEKGKYVELRCDPISGHTALYWYRQSLGQGPEFLIYFQGTGAADDSGLPNDRFFAVRPEGSVSTLKIQRTERGDSAVYLCASSSEDRSTEAFFGQGTRLTVV.

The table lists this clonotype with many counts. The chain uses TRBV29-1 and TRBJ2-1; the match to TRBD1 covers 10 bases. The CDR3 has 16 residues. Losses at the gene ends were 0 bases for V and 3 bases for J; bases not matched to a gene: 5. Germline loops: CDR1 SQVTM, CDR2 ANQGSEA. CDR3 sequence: CSVEDRTGGIYNEQFF. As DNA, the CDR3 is TGCAGCGTTGAAGATCGGACAGGGGGGATCTACAATGAGCAGTTCTTC.

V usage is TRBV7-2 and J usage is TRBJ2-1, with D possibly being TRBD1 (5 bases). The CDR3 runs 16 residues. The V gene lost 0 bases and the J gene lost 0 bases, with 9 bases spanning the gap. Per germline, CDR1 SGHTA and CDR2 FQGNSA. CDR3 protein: CASSLAQGSSYNEQFF. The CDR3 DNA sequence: TGTGCCAGCAGCTTAGCTCAGGGAAGCTCCTACAATGAGCAGTTCTTC. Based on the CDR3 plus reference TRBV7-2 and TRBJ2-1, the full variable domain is GAGVSQSPSNKVTEKGKDVELRCDPISGHTALYWYRQSLGQGLEFLIYFQGNSAPDKSGLPSDRFSAERTGGSVSTLTIQRTQQEDSAVYLCASSLAQGSSYNEQFFGPGTRLTVL.

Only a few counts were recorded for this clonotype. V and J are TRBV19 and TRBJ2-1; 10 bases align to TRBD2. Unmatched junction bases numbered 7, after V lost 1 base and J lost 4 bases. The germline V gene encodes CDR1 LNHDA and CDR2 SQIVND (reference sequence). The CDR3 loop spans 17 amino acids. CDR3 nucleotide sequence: TGTGCCAGTAGTATAGGTTGGGAAGCGGGGGGGTACAATGAGCAGTTCTTC. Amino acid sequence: CASSIGWEAGGYNEQFF.